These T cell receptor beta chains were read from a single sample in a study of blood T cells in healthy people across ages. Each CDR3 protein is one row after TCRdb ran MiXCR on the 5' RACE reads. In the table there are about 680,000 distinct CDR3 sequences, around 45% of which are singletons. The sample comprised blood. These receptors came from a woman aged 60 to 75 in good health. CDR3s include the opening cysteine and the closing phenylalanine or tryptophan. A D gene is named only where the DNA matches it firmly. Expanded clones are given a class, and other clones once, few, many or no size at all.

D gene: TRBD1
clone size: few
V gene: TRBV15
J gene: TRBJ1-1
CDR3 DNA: TGTGCCACCAGCAGTGCACCCGGGACAGGGAACACTGAAGCTTTCTTT
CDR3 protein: CATSSAPGTGNTEAFF

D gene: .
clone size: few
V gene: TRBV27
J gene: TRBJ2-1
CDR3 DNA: TGTGCCAGCACCTGGCAGCAGTTCTTC
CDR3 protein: CASTWQQFF

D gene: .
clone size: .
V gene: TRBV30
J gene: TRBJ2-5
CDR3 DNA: TGTGCCTGGAGTGTTCGGGGGTATCGGGAGACCCAGTACTTC
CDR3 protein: CAWSVRGYRETQYF

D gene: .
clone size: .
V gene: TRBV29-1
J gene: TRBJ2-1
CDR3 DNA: TGCAGCGCTGCAGGGGACGGGCAGTTCTTC
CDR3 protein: CSAAGDGQFF

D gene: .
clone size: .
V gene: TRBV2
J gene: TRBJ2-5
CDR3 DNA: TGTGCCAGCAGTGACGTCGGACAAGAGACCCAGTACTTC
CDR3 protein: CASSDVGQETQYF

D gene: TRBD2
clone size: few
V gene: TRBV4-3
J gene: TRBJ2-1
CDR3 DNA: TGCGCCAGCAGCCAACCGGGGGGGGGCAATGAGCAGTTCTTC
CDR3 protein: CASSQPGGGNEQFF

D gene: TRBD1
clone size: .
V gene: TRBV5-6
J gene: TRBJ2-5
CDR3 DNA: TGTGCCAGCAGCTTGGTGACAGGGGGCCCCGGAGAGACCCAGTACTTC
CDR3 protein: CASSLVTGGPGETQYF

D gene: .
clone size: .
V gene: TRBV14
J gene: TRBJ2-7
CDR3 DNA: TGTGCCAGCAGCCAACAAGAAGCCCTGGCAGGGCCCTACGAGCAGTACTTC
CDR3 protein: CASSQQEALAGPYEQYF

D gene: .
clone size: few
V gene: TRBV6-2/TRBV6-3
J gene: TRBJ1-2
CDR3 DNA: TGTGCCAGCACCGACAGGAGCCATGGCTACACCTTC
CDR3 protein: CASTDRSHGYTF

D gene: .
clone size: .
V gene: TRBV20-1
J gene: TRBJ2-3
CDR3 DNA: TGCAGTGCTAGGTGGACCACAGATACGCAGTATTTT
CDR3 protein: CSARWTTDTQYF

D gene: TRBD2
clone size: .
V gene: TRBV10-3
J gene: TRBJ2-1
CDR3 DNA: TGTGCCATCGGAAGGGGAACCGGGACTAGCGGTTACAATGAGCAGTTCTTC
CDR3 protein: CAIGRGTGTSGYNEQFF

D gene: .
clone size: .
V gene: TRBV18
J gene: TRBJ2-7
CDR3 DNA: TGTGCCAGCTCACCACCCGCCTTAGGGTCCTACGAGCAGTACTTC
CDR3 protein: CASSPPALGSYEQYF

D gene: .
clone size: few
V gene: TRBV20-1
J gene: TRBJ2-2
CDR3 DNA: TGCAGTGCTAGTCTAGGAGCAGGACGGGAGCTGTTTTTT
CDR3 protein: CSASLGAGRELFF

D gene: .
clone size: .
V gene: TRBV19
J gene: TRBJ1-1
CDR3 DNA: TGTGCCAGTAGTAGTCAAATAACGAACACTGAAGCTTTCTTT
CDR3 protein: CASSSQITNTEAFF

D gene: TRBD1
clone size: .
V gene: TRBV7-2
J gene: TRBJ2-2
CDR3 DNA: TGTGCCAGCAGCCAGAATCACAGGGGGATGAGGGCCGGGGAGCTGTTTTTT
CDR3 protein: CASSQNHRGMRAGELFF

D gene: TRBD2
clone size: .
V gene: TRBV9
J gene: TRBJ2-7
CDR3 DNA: TGTGCCAGCAGCGTAGACGGACGAGCGGGAGGGCCCTACGAGCAGTACTTC
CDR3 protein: CASSVDGRAGGPYEQYF

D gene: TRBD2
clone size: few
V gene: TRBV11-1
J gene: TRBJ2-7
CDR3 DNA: TGTGCCAGCAGCCTGCGACCGGGACTAGGGTACGAGCAGTACTTC
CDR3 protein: CASSLRPGLGYEQYF

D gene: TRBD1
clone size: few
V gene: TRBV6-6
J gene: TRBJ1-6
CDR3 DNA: TGTGCCCTCCGAGGACAGGGCAATTCACCCCTCCACTTT
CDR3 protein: CALRGQGNSPLHF

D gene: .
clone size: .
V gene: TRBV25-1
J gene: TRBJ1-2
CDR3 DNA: TGTGCCAGCAGTGAATTTTGGCAACCTGGGAAGGGCTACACCTTC
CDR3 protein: CASSEFWQPGKGYTF

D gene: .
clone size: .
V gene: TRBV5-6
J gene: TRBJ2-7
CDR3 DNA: TGTGCCAGCAGCGTCAAGACAGCAGCCTACGAGCAGTACTTC
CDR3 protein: CASSVKTAAYEQYF

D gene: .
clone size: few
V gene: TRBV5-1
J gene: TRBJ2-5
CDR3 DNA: TGCGCCAGCAGCTTCGGGGGAATAGAGACCCAGTACTTC
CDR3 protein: CASSFGGIETQYF

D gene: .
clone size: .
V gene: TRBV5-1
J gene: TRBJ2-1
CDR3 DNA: TGCGCCAGCATAGGCGGGACCCGGTACAATGAGCAGTTCTTC
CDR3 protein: CASIGGTRYNEQFF

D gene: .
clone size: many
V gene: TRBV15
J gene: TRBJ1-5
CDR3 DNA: TGTGCCACCAGCAGAGATGAGAGTTATCAGCCCCAGCATTTT
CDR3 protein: CATSRDESYQPQHF

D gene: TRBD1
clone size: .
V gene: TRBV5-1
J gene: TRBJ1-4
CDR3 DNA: TGCGCCAGCGGACGAACAGGGGATAATGAAAAACTGTTTTTT
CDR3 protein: CASGRTGDNEKLFF